The rows below give T cell receptor beta chains drawn from one sample of a study of CD8+CD57+ T cells in acquired aplastic anemia. In TCRdb, the reads were re-called with MiXCR into one record per CDR3 protein. The sample lists 400,000 to 450,000 distinct CDR3 sequences, 60% to 80% seen once, with 3.5% to 4.5% in the top ten. The sequencing input was sorted CD4+, CD8+, or CD8+CD57+ T cells (not recorded which) from PBMCs. The origin of the receptors is a human donor in good health, serving as a control. Each CDR3 is given with its conserved first and last residue. Each record gives: clone size, D gene, V gene, J gene, CDR3 DNA, CDR3 protein. D genes are given only for firm matches. Clone size, where shown, is once, few, many, or a class for clones that have expanded.

once	NA	TRBV7-2	TRBJ2-3	TGTGCCAGCAGCTTACCCCGCACAGGCCGTTCCTACAAGCAGTATTTT	CASSLPRTGRSYKQYF
NA	TRBD2	TRBV7-2	TRBJ2-3	TGTGCCAGCAGCCCAGGAGGACTAGCGGGGCCAGATACGCAGTATTTT	CASSPGGLAGPDTQYF
NA	NA	TRBV7-6	TRBJ1-5	TGTGCCAGCAGATCGGGGAACAATCAGCCCCAGCATTTT	CASRSGNNQPQHF
few	TRBD1	TRBV6-1	TRBJ1-2	TGTGCCAGCATTGATACAGGGGGCGCCGACTATGGCTACACCTTC	CASIDTGGADYGYTF
NA	NA	TRBV10-3	TRBJ1-2	TGTGCCATCAGTCAGCCCGAGAGACACTATGGCTACACCTTC	CAISQPERHYGYTF
many	NA	TRBV19	TRBJ1-5	TGTGCCAGTAGTATAACCCTAGAGGGAAGTACCCAGCATTTT	CASSITLEGSTQHF
many	NA	TRBV6-6	TRBJ1-1	TGTGCCAGCACCTACCCAGAGGGCAGGAAGAACACTGAAGCTTTCTTT	CASTYPEGRKNTEAFF
many	NA	TRBV7-2	TRBJ2-1	TGTGCCAGCAGCTTAAACCCCCCTAACCCTGAGCAGTTCTTC	CASSLNPPNPEQFF
NA	NA	TRBV30	TRBJ2-1	TGTGCCTGGAGTGTCGGGTGGGGGCTGTCGAGTGAGCAGTTCTTC	CAWSVGWGLSSEQFF
few	NA	TRBV2	TRBJ2-1	TGTGCCAGCAGCTTAGGGGGTGAGCAGTTCTTC	CASSLGGEQFF
NA	NA	TRBV9	TRBJ2-7	TGTGCCAGCAGCGTAAACGTGGGGTCGGAGAAGCAGTACTTC	CASSVNVGSEKQYF
NA	TRBD1	TRBV10-1	TRBJ1-2	TGTGCCAGCAGCGTAGACCGGCAGGGGGACCTCTGGGGCTACACCTTC	CASSVDRQGDLWGYTF
NA	TRBD1	TRBV10-3	TRBJ1-1	TGTGCCAGCAGCTCCGGGGCAGGGGGCATCGGGAACACTGAAGCTTTCTTT	CASSSGAGGIGNTEAFF
NA	NA	TRBV12-3/TRBV12-4	TRBJ1-3	TGTGCCAGTGGTGGACCAGCGCCTGGAAACACCATATATTTT	CASGGPAPGNTIYF
many	TRBD1	TRBV5-5	TRBJ2-7	TGTGCCAGCAGCTTGGCGGGCAGGGGGTTATACGAGCAGTACTTC	CASSLAGRGLYEQYF
NA	TRBD1	TRBV5-1	TRBJ2-5	TGCGCCAGCAGCACCGGGACAGGGGTCGCGACCCAGTACTTC	CASSTGTGVATQYF
NA	NA	TRBV20-1	TRBJ2-1	TGCAGTGCTAGACCGGGGGCCTCGGCACAGTTCTTC	CSARPGASAQFF
NA	NA	TRBV6-1	TRBJ2-2	TGTGCCAGCAGTTTAATAGGGGCCGCGAACACCGGGGAGCTGTTTTTT	CASSLIGAANTGELFF
NA	NA	TRBV20-1	TRBJ2-3	TGCAGTGCAAAGAGGGCGGATTACGAGCAAGATACGCAGTATTTT	CSAKRADYEQDTQYF
NA	NA	TRBV29-1	TRBJ2-1	TGTAGCGGAGGGACAGAGCGTAAGAATGTGCAGTTCTTC	CSGGTERKNVQFF
NA	NA	TRBV20-1	TRBJ2-1	TGCAGTGCTAACGGGGTTAAACTACAGTTCTTC	CSANGVKLQFF
once	NA	TRBV6-5	TRBJ2-1	TGTGCCAGCAGTTACAACAATGAGCAGTTCTTC	CASSYNNEQFF
NA	NA	TRBV5-8	TRBJ2-7	TGTGCCAGCAGCGATAGGGTCGGGCCCTTCTACGAGCAGTACTTC	CASSDRVGPFYEQYF
NA	NA	TRBV19	TRBJ2-7	TGTGCCAGTAGCATGAGGGGGGGGGAGGGAAACGAGCAGTACTTC	CASSMRGGEGNEQYF
NA	NA	TRBV27	TRBJ2-1	TGTGCCAGCAGTCAGGGACCACCTCTGGGTGAGCAGTTCTTC	CASSQGPPLGEQFF
NA	NA	TRBV11-2	TRBJ1-5	TGTGCCAGCAGCCTTCCCGAGGGACTGTTACAGTGGAGCAATCAGCCCCAGCATTTT	CASSLPEGLLQWSNQPQHF
NA	NA	TRBV20-1	TRBJ2-7	TGCAGTGCTACCTGGGTACGGGGCGAGCAGTACTTC	CSATWVRGEQYF
NA	NA	TRBV7-3	TRBJ1-2	TGTGCCAGCAGTGTAAGGGAGAGTGGCTACACCTTT	CASSVRESGYTF
NA	NA	TRBV20-1	TRBJ2-7	TGCAGTACCAGTAGGCAGGGGACCTACGAGCAGTACTTC	CSTSRQGTYEQYF
NA	NA	TRBV20-1	TRBJ2-7	TGCAGCGTTAGTGGGCATGGGGGGCAGGGTCCCTACGAGCAGTACTTC	CSVSGHGGQGPYEQYF
NA	NA	TRBV12-3/TRBV12-4	TRBJ1-6	TGTGCCAGCAGCCCGGGACATTTGGGGGATTCACCCCTCCACTTT	CASSPGHLGDSPLHF
NA	TRBD1	TRBV7-4	TRBJ1-2	TGTGCCAGCAGTTCCGCCGGGACAGGGTATGGCTACACCTTC	CASSSAGTGYGYTF
NA	NA	TRBV19	TRBJ1-1	TGTGCCAGTAGTATAGCAGGGGCCACTGAAGCTTTCTTT	CASSIAGATEAFF
many	TRBD1	TRBV12-3/TRBV12-4	TRBJ1-5	TGTGCCAGCAACGGGGACAGAAGTAGCAATCAGCCCCAGCATTTT	CASNGDRSSNQPQHF
NA	NA	TRBV19	TRBJ2-7	TGTGCCAGTAGTTCTCAACAGGGTTACGAGCAGTACTTC	CASSSQQGYEQYF
NA	TRBD2	TRBV7-8	TRBJ2-5	TGTGCCAGCAGCTTAAGGCCTAGGGGCGGGGGTTACCAAGAGACCCAGTACTTC	CASSLRPRGGGYQETQYF
once	NA	TRBV20-1	TRBJ1-2	TGCAGTGCTAGTTGGGACTATGGCGGCAATGGCTACACCTTC	CSASWDYGGNGYTF
NA	NA	TRBV5-5	TRBJ1-2	TGTGCCAGCAGCTCCGATGTCGGGGACTATGGCTACACCTTC	CASSSDVGDYGYTF
NA	TRBD1	TRBV5-5	TRBJ1-5	TGTGCCAGCAGCGTGACCGGGACAGGTAGCAATCAGCCCCAGCATTTT	CASSVTGTGSNQPQHF
many	NA	TRBV2	TRBJ1-1	TGTGCCAGCAGCCCCCCCCGCAGACGGATCTTGGGGGTGAACACTGAAGCTTTCTTT	CASSPPRRRILGVNTEAFF
NA	NA	TRBV7-9	TRBJ1-3	TGTGCCAGCAGCCTGGGGCAGCCAGATAGAAACACCATATATTTT	CASSLGQPDRNTIYF
many	NA	TRBV9	TRBJ1-5	TGTGCCAGCAGCCTCCGACCCGATAGCAATCAGCCCCAGCATTTT	CASSLRPDSNQPQHF
NA	NA	TRBV20-1	TRBJ1-2	TGCAGTGCCATAAATGGGGGGACTGGCTACACCTTC	CSAINGGTGYTF
once	NA	TRBV2	TRBJ2-2	TGTGCCAGCAGCCACACCTCAGACACTACCGGGGAGCTGTTTTTT	CASSHTSDTTGELFF
NA	TRBD1	TRBV5-4	TRBJ2-6	TGTGCCAGCAGCGATGGGACAGCTGGGGCCAACGTCCTGACTTTC	CASSDGTAGANVLTF
NA	TRBD1	TRBV2	TRBJ1-2	TGTGCCAGCAGAGACGACAGGGGGTCGGATGGCTACACCTTC	CASRDDRGSDGYTF
few	TRBD1	TRBV29-1	TRBJ1-4	TGCAGCGCTAGGACAGGGACTAATGAAAAACTGCTTTTT	CSARTGTNEKLLF
NA	TRBD1	TRBV19	TRBJ1-2	TGTGCCAGTACTGCTATGACAGGGGGGAACTATGGCTACACCTTC	CASTAMTGGNYGYTF
many	NA	TRBV20-1	TRBJ2-7	TGCAGTACGGGGCGTTTTCGGGCCATGGAGTCCTACGAGCAGTACTTC	CSTGRFRAMESYEQYF
many	NA	TRBV20-1	TRBJ1-6	TGCAGTGCCCCTTTGGACAGACAGAATTCACCCCTCCACTTT	CSAPLDRQNSPLHF
NA	TRBD1	TRBV7-2	TRBJ1-1	TGTGCCAGCAGCTCCAGGGACAGCCTCACTGAAGCTTTCTTT	CASSSRDSLTEAFF
NA	NA	TRBV7-9	TRBJ2-1	TGTGCCAGCAGCTTAGGCAGCGATTGGATTGAGCAGTTCTTC	CASSLGSDWIEQFF
many	TRBD1	TRBV10-3	TRBJ1-2	TGTGCCATCAGCGTACAGGGGGAGCATGGCTACACCTTC	CAISVQGEHGYTF
NA	TRBD1	TRBV7-3	TRBJ1-2	TGTGCCAGCAGTGACAGGGGGGTGTATGGCAACGCGTTC	CASSDRGVYGNAF
once	NA	TRBV7-2	TRBJ1-1	TGTGCCAGCACCGTAGGAACAGATACGCAGGATTTTGGCTTT	CASTVGTDTQDFGF
NA	TRBD1	TRBV20-1	TRBJ1-1	TGCAGTGCTAGAGGACAGGGAGGGACCTTT	CSARGQGGTF
once	NA	TRBV29-1	TRBJ1-1	TGCAGCGATGCTAAGGCGAACACTGAAGCTTTCTTT	CSDAKANTEAFF
NA	TRBD1	TRBV24-1	TRBJ2-7	TGTTCCACCAGCGCCCCCAGACTAACAGGGGGCACCTACGAGCAGTACTTC	CSTSAPRLTGGTYEQYF